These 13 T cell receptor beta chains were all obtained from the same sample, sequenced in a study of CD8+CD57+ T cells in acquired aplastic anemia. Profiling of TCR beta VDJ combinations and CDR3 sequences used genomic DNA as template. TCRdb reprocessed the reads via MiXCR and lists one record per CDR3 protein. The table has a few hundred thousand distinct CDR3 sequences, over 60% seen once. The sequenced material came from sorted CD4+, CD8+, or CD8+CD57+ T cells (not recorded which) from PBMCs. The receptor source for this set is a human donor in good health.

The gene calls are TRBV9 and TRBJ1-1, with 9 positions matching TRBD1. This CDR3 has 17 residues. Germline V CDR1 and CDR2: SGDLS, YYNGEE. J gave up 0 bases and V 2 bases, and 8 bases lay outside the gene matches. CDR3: CASSVGGQGDMNTEAFF. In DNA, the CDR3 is TGTGCCAGCAGCGTGGGGGGACAGGGCGATATGAACACTGAAGCTTTCTTT.

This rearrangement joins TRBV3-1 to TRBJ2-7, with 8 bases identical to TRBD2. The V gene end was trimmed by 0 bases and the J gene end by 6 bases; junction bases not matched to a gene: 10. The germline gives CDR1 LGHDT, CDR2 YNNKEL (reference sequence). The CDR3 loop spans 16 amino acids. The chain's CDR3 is CASSQDTGTSLCEQYF. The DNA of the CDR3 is TGTGCCAGCAGCCAAGATACTGGGACTAGTCTCTGCGAGCAGTACTTC.

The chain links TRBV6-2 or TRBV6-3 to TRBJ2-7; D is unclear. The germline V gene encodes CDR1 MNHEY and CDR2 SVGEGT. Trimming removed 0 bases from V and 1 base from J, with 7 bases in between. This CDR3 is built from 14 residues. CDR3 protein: CASSYSTNSYEQYF. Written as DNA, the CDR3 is TGTGCCAGCAGTTACTCGACGAATTCCTACGAGCAGTACTTC.

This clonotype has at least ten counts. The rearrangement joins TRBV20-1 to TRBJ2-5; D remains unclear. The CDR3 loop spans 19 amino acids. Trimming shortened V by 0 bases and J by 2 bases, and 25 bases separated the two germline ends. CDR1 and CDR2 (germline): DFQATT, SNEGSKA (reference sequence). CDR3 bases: TGCAGTGCTAGAGATTTAGTGACTGGGCGCACAGCCCCTCAAGAGACCCAGTACTTC. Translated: CSARDLVTGRTAPQETQYF.

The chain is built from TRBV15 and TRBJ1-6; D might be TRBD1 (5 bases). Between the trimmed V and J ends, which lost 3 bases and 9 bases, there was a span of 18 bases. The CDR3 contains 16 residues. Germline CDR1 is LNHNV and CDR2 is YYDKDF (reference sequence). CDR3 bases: TGTGCCACCAGCAGCGAGGGGTGGGCTCACGGTTCACCCCTCCACTTT. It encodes CATSSEGWAHGSPLHF.

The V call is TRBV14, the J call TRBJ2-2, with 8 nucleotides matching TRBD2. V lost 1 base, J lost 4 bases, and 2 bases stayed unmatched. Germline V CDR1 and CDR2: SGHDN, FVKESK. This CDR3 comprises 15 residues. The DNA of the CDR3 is TGTGCCAGCAGCCAAGCGGGGGGGACCACCGGGGAGCTGTTTTTT. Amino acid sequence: CASSQAGGTTGELFF.

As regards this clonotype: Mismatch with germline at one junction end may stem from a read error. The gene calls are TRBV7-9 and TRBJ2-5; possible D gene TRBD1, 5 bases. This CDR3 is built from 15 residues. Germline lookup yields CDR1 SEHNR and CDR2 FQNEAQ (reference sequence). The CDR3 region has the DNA TGCGCCAGCAGCAGGTCGACTGGGGCGGTGGAGACCCAGTACTTC. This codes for CASSRSTGAVETQYF.

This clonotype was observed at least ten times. The CDR3 bases are TGTGCCAGCAGCCCCGCCGGACAGCCCACTAGAACCTTC. It is translated as CASSPAGQPTRTF. The genes are TRBV11-2 and TRBJ1-2; weak D call: TRBD1 (6 bases). CDR3 size: 13 residues. From germline, CDR1 is SGHAT and CDR2 FQNNGV. Trimming shortened V by 5 bases and J by 14 bases, and 21 bases separated the two germline ends. The full variable domain, completed using reference TRBV11-2 and TRBJ1-2, is EAGVAQSPRYKIIEKRQSVAFWCNPISGHATLYWYQQILGQGPKLLIQFQNNGVVDDSQLPKDRFSAERLKGVDSTLKIQPAKLEDSAVYLCASSPAGQPTRTFGSGTRLTVV.

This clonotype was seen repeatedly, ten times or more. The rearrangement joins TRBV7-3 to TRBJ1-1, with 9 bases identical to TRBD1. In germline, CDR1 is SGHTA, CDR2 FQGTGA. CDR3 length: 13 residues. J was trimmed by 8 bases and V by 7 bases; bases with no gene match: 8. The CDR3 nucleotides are TGTGCCAGCAACTGGGGACAGGGTTCCGAAGCTTTCTTT. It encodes CASNWGQGSEAFF.

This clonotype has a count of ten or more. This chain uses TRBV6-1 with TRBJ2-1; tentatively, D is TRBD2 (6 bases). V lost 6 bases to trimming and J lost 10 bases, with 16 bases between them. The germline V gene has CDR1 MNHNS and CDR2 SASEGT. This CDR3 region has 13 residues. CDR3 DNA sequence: TGTGCCAGCAGACTCTATAGCGGACCGGAGCAGTTCTTC. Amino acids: CASRLYSGPEQFF.

CDR3 loop: CATSRDLGAGGRSDTQYF. The CDR3 region has the DNA TGTGCCACCAGCAGAGATTTAGGAGCGGGGGGGCGATCAGATACGCAGTATTTT. The V call is TRBV15, the J call TRBJ2-3, with 10 nucleotides matching TRBD2. The V and J ends lost 0 bases and 4 bases, in that order; junction bases with no gene match: 10. Germline loops: CDR1 LNHNV, CDR2 YYDKDF (reference sequence). The CDR3 extends over 18 amino acids.

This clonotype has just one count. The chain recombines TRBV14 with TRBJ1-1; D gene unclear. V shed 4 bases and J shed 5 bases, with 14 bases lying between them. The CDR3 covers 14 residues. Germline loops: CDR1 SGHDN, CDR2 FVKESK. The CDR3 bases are TGTGCCAGCAGCCCAATCAAAACCGGGACTGAAGCTTTCTTT. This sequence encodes CASSPIKTGTEAFF. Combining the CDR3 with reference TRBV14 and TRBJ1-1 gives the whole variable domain EAGVTQFPSHSVIEKGQTVTLRCDPISGHDNLYWYRRVMGKEIKFLLHFVKESKQDESGMPNNRFLAERTGGTYSTLKVQPAELEDSGVYFCASSPIKTGTEAFFGQGTRLTVV.

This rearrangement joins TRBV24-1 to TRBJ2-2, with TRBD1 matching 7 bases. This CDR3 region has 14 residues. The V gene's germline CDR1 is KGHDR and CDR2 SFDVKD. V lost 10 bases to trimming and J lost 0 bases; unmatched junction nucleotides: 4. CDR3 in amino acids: CATNDRANTGELFF. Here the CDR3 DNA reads TGTGCCACTAACGACAGGGCGAACACCGGGGAGCTGTTTTTT.